These 19 T cell receptor beta chains originate from one sample sequenced in a study of PD-1 blockade in classical Hodgkin lymphoma. Time point in this sample: cycle 4 day 1 (C4D1), after 5 to 7 weeks of nivolumab. After autologous stem cell transplantation all patients relapsed, and prior brentuximab vedotin exposure differed between cohorts. Assay used: immunoSEQ multiplex PCR; TCRdb lists only in-frame clones, some missing. The sample consists of 100,000 or so clones, roughly 91% of them appearing once. Sequenced here: peripheral blood mononuclear cells (PBMCs), sampled before the fourth cycle of nivolumab. These receptors were collected from a human donor with classical Hodgkin lymphoma.

The chain joins TRBV28 to TRBJ1-1; weak D call: TRBD1 (6 bases). This CDR3 spans 14 amino acids. Germline values: CDR1 MDHEN, CDR2 SYDVKM. V lost 5 bases to trimming and J lost 1 base, with 11 bases between them. The CDR3 spells CASSAGGQNTEAFF. The CDR3 DNA sequence: TGTGCCAGCAGTGCCGGGGGACAGAACACTGAAGCTTTCTTT.

The J gene is TRBJ2-1, the V gene TRBV28; D is uncertain. The CDR3 runs to 12 residues. V gave up 3 bases and J gave up 9 bases, with 9 bases separating them. Germline V gene sequence: CDR1 MDHEN, CDR2 SYDVKM. CDR3 in amino acids: CASSLNPSEQFF. The CDR3 bases are TGTGCCAGCAGTTTGAATCCCAGTGAGCAGTTCTTC. The whole variable domain, remainder taken from reference TRBV28 and TRBJ2-1, is DVKVTQSSRYLVKRTGEKVFLECVQDMDHENMFWYRQDPGLGLRLIYFSYDVKMKEKGDIPEGYSVSREKKERFSLILESASTNQTSMYLCASSLNPSEQFFGPGTRLTVL.

V gene TRBV7-9 combines with J gene TRBJ2-7, with 9 bases lining up with TRBD2. This CDR3 comprises 15 residues. The germline V gene has CDR1 SEHNR and CDR2 FQNEAQ (reference sequence). Trimming removed 1 base from V and 2 bases from J; junction bases left unmatched: 3. CDR3 sequence: CASSLGAGGTYEQYF. The CDR3, as DNA: TGTGCCAGCAGCTTAGGGGCGGGAGGGACCTACGAGCAGTACTTC.

This chain joins TRBV21-1 and TRBJ1-1; the table gives TRBD1 as D, unverified against the DNA. TRBV21-1 is classified as a pseudogene. This CDR3 has 20 residues. The CDR3, as DNA: TGTGCCAGCAGCAGCCTAACCCGACAGGCCAGATACCCCCCGGAGGCTGAAGCTTTCTTT. Translation gives CASSSLTRQARYPPEAEAFF.

The chain links TRBV6-5 to TRBJ1-1, with TRBD1 matching over 9 bases. Germline V CDR1 and CDR2: MNHEY, SVGAGI. The CDR3 has 16 residues. V trimming: 3 bases; J trimming: 1 base; junction bases outside the gene matches: 6. The CDR3 loop is CASSYSGQGGNTEAFF. The CDR3 coding sequence is TGTGCCAGCAGTTATTCGGGACAGGGAGGGAACACTGAAGCTTTCTTT.

The rearrangement joins TRBV27 to TRBJ2-7, with D possibly TRBD2 on 5 matching bases. This CDR3 comprises 15 residues. V lost 5 bases and J 0 bases, leaving 14 bases between the germline ends. Germline lookup yields CDR1 MNHEY and CDR2 SMNVEV (reference sequence). The CDR3 DNA reads as TGTGCCAGCAGTAGCCGGGAACCTCCCTCCTACGAGCAGTACTTC. The encoded protein is CASSSREPPSYEQYF.

V gene TRBV28 combines with J gene TRBJ1-4; D gene unclear. The CDR3 runs 16 residues. The germline V and J ends were trimmed by 1 base and 8 bases, with 17 bases remaining between them. Germline assignment: CDR1 MDHEN and CDR2 SYDVKM. The CDR3 DNA reads as TGTGCCAGCAGTTTATTGGGTCGGGAGGGTAGCGAAAAACTGTTTTTT. Translating it yields CASSLLGREGSEKLFF.

The chain employs TRBV12-5 and TRBJ1-5; D ambiguous. This CDR3 is built from 13 residues. The germline CDR1 and CDR2 sequences are LGHNT and FRNRAP. Between the trimmed V and J ends, which lost 6 bases and 6 bases, there was a span of 12 bases. The CDR3 DNA follows: TGTGCTAGTGGCCCATCGGAAGGTCAGCCCCAGCATTTT. Translated, it gives CASGPSEGQPQHF.

V and J are TRBV19 and TRBJ2-5; 12 bases match TRBD2. The ends lost 7 bases at V and 3 bases at J; junction bases unmatched: 9. Germline CDR1 LNHDA, CDR2 SQIVND (reference sequence). The CDR3 covers 16 residues. CDR3 DNA: TGTGCCAGTACTCGAACCTGGACTAGCGGGAAAGAGACCCAGTACTTC. Translating it yields CASTRTWTSGKETQYF. Filled out from reference TRBV19 and TRBJ2-5, the complete variable domain reads DGGITQSPKYLFRKEGQNVTLSCEQNLNHDAMYWYRQDPGQGLRLIYYSQIVNDFQKGDIAEGYSVSREKKESFPLTVTSAQKNPTAFYLCASTRTWTSGKETQYFGPGTRLLVL.

The gene calls are TRBV15 and TRBJ1-1; D not resolved. CDR1 is LNHNV and CDR2 is YYDKDF in the germline V gene (reference sequence). V shed 0 bases and J shed 11 bases, with 7 bases lying between them. This CDR3 comprises 11 residues. CDR3 nucleotides: TGTGCCACCAGCAGAGATAGGCAGGCTTTCTTT. Translated: CATSRDRQAFF.

V gene TRBV6-6 combines with J gene TRBJ2-7; the D is unclear. This CDR3 contains 12 residues. Germline V lookup: CDR1 MNHNY, CDR2 SVGAGI (reference sequence). The ends were cut back, 4 bases at V and 6 bases at J, with 10 bases in the middle. As DNA, the CDR3 is TGTGCCAGCAGTTCGGACCTCCTCGAGCAGTACTTC. Translating it yields CASSSDLLEQYF.

The sample holds one count of this clone. The V and J genes are TRBV7-9 and TRBJ2-7, with D perhaps being TRBD1 or TRBD2 (7 bases each). Germline lookup yields CDR1 SEHNR and CDR2 FQNEAQ (reference sequence). CDR3 length equals 14 residues. V was cut by 7 bases and J by 2 bases, with 15 bases left in between. This CDR3 is CASTPRGGTYEQYF. The CDR3 bases are TGTGCCAGCACCCCCAGGGGGGGTACCTACGAGCAGTACTTC.

CDR3 amino acids: CASSLSLAGGAYEQYF. The DNA for the CDR3 is TGCGCCAGCAGCTTGAGTCTAGCGGGAGGAGCGTACGAGCAGTACTTC. The J gene is TRBJ2-7, the V gene TRBV5-1, with 11 bases identical to TRBD2. The CDR3 sequence is 16 residues long. With 1 base clipped from V and 4 bases from J, the junction kept 7 bases outside the gene matches. CDR1 is SGHRS, CDR2 YFSETQ, per germline.

The chain couples TRBV12-5 to TRBJ2-1; D gene uncertain. Germline loops: CDR1 LGHNT, CDR2 FRNRAP. Trimming shortened V by 2 bases and J by 7 bases, and 12 bases separated the two germline ends. This CDR3 has 14 residues. CDR3 in DNA: TGTGCTAGTGGTTTGTACGCCCGGAGAAATGAGCAGTTCTTC. Its translation is CASGLYARRNEQFF.

This sequence joins TRBV11-1 and TRBJ2-5; TRBD1 is a possible D gene (5 bases). Germline CDR1 SGHAT, CDR2 FQDESV (reference sequence). Trimming removed 5 bases from V and 5 bases from J, with 12 bases in between. The CDR3 consists of 13 residues. The CDR3 sequence is CASSLRGVETQYF. CDR3 nucleotides: TGTGCCAGCAGCCTAAGGGGTGTGGAGACCCAGTACTTC.

This clone came up once. The chain combines TRBV6-6 with TRBJ1-3; perhaps TRBD1 as D (5 bases). The V gene lost 7 bases and the J gene lost 6 bases, with 16 bases spanning the gap. The CDR3 extends over 14 amino acids. Germline CDR1 is MNHNY and CDR2 is SVGAGI (reference sequence). CDR3 nucleotides: TGTGCCAGCAACCCAGGGTCTGCTGAAAACACCATATATTTT. Its translation: CASNPGSAENTIYF.

The chain combines TRBV11-1 with TRBJ2-2; no reliable D call. Germline loops: CDR1 SGHAT, CDR2 FQDESV (reference sequence). V lost 7 bases and J 0 bases, leaving 15 bases between the germline ends. The CDR3 has 16 residues. In nucleotides, the CDR3 is TGTGCCAGCATCGGAGTAGGAACTGCGAACACCGGGGAGCTGTTTTTT. This encodes CASIGVGTANTGELFF.

This clone was seen only once. This chain joins TRBV5-6 and TRBJ1-1; 10 positions agree with TRBD1. The ends lost 3 bases at V and 1 base at J; junction bases unmatched: 9. This CDR3 is 17 amino acids long. Per the germline V gene, CDR1 is SGHDT and CDR2 is YYEEEE. The DNA of the CDR3 is TGTGCCAGCAGCTCCGCCCTGACAGGGGGCAAGAACACTGAAGCTTTCTTT. Protein sequence: CASSSALTGGKNTEAFF.

This chain joins TRBV28 and TRBJ2-5; D may be TRBD2 (5 bases). Trimming cost V 6 bases and J 1 base, with 12 bases left between them. The CDR3 extends over 14 amino acids. The germline CDR1 and CDR2 sequences are MDHEN and SYDVKM. The CDR3 loop reads CASSPPGVQETQYF. The CDR3 DNA reads TGTGCCAGCAGCCCCCCCGGGGTCCAAGAGACCCAGTACTTC.